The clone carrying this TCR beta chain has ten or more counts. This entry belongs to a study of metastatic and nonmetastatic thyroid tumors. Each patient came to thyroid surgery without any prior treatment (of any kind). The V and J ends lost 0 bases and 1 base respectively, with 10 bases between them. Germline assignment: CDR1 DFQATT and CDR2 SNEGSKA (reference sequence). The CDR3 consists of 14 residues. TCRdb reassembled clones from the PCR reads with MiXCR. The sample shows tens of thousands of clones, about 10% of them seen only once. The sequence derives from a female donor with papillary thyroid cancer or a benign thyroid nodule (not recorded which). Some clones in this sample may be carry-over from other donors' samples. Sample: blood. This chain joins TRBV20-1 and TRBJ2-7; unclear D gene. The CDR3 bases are TGCAGTGCTAGAGATATGGGATCTTCCTACGAGCAGTACTTC. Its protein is CSARDMGSSYEQYF.